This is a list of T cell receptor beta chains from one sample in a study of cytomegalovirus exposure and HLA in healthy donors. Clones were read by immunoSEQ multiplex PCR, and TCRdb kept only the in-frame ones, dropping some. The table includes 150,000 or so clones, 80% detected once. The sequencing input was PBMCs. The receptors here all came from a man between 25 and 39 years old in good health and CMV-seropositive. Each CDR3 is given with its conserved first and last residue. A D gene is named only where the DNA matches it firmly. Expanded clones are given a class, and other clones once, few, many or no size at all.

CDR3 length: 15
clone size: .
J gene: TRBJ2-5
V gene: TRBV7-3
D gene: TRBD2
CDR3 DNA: TGTGCCAGCAGCCCAAGCGGGGGAGGGCAAGAGACCCAGTACTTC
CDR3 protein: CASSPSGGGQETQYF

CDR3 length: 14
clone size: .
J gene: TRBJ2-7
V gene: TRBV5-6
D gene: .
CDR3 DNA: TGTGCCAGCAGCTTGGGGGCAGAGACCTACGAGCAGTACTTC
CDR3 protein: CASSLGAETYEQYF

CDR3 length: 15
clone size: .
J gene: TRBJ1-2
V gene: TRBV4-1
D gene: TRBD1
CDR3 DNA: TGCGCCAGCAGCCCCGGGACAGCCACTATCTATGGCTACACCTTC
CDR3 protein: CASSPGTATIYGYTF

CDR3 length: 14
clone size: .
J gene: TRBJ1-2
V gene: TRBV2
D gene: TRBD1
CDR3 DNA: TGTGCCAGCAGACCCCGGGACAGATCCTATGGCTACACCTTC
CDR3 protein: CASRPRDRSYGYTF

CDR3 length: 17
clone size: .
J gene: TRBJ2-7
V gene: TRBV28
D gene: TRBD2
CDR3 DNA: TGTGCCAGCAGTTTATCGGCGGGAGGGTGGGGCGGCGTCGAGCAGTACTTC
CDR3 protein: CASSLSAGGWGGVEQYF

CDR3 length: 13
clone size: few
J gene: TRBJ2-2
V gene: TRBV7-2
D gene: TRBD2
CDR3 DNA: TGTGCCAGCAGCGAGACTAGCAACGGGGAGCTGTTTTTT
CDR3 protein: CASSETSNGELFF

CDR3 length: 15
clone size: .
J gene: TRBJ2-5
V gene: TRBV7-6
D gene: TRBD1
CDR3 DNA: TGTGCCAGCAGCTTGGGGACAGGAGGACAAGAGACCCAGTACTTC
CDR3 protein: CASSLGTGGQETQYF

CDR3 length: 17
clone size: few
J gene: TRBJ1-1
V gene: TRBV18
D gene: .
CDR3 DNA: TGTGCCAGCTCACCCCCCTGGGACACAAGCATGAACACTGAAGCTTTCTTT
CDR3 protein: CASSPPWDTSMNTEAFF

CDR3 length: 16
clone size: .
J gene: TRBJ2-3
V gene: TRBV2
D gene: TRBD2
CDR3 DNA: TGTGCCAGCAGCTTGACTAGCGGGAGAAGCACAGATACGCAGTATTTT
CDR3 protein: CASSLTSGRSTDTQYF

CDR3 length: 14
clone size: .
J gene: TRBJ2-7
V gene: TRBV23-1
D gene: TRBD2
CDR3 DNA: TGCGCCAGCAGCCTGGGACTAGCAACCTACGAGCAGTACTTC
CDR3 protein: CASSLGLATYEQYF

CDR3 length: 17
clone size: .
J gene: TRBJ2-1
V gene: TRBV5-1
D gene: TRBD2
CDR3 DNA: TGCGCCAGCAGCGGCCCGGGACTAGCGAAATTGGGCGGTGAGCAGTTCTTC
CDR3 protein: CASSGPGLAKLGGEQFF

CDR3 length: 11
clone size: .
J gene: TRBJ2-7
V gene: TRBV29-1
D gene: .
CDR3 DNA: TGCAGCGTTGTAGACAACTACGAGCAGTACTTC
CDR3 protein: CSVVDNYEQYF

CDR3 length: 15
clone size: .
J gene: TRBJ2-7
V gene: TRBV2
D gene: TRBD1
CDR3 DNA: TGTGCCAGCAGTGAAGTGGTAGGGACAGGGGGCGAGCAGTACTTC
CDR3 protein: CASSEVVGTGGEQYF

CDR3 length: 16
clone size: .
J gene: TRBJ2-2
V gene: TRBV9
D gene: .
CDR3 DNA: TGTGCCAGCAGCACAAGTGGGGCAGGGAACACCGGGGAGCTGTTTTTT
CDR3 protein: CASSTSGAGNTGELFF

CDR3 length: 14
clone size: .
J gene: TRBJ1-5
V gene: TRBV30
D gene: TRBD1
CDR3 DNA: TGTGCCTGGAGTAACCAGGGACAGTATCAGCCCCAGCATTTT
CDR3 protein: CAWSNQGQYQPQHF

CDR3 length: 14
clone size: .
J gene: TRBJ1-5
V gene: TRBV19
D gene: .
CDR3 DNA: TGTGCCAGTAGTATTCGGGGGAGCTATCAGCCCCAGCATTTT
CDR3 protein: CASSIRGSYQPQHF

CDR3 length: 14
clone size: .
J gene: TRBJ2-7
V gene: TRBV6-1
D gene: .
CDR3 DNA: TGTGCCAGCAGTGAAGGGTACAACTCCTACGAGCAGTACTTC
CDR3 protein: CASSEGYNSYEQYF

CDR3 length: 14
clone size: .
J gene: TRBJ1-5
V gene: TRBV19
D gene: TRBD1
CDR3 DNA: TGTGCCAGTAAGTCGGACAGGGCTGGGCAGCCCCAGCATTTT
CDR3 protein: CASKSDRAGQPQHF

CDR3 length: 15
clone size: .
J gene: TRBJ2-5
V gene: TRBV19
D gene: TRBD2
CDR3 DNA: TGTGCCAGTAGACGGACTAGCGGGGCCCAAGAGACCCAGTACTTC
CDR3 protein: CASRRTSGAQETQYF

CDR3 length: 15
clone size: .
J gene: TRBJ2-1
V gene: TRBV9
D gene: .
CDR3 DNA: TGTGCCAGCAGCGTAGGCGGGAACTCCTACAATGAGCAGTTCTTC
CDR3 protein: CASSVGGNSYNEQFF

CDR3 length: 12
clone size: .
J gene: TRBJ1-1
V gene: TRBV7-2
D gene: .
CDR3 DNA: TGTGCCAGCAGACTCTTGAACACTGAAGCTTTCTTT
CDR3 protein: CASRLLNTEAFF

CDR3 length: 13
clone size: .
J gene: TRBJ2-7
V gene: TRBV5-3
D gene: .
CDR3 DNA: TGTGCCACCGGAGGTGGCGAATCCTACGAGCAGTACTTC
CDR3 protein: CATGGGESYEQYF